The subject of this entry is one TCR beta chain. Its antigen is still unknown. No base-level quality is on record; no much larger clone is a single base apart. The sample is drawn from a study of T cells in Graves' hyperthyroidism and ophthalmopathy (dated by TCRdb to the late 2010s). Describing the broader study: Peripheral blood samples were taken at the time of initial diagnosis, prior to any treatment. A discovery cohort of about a hundred patients, about 44 with Graves' ophthalmopathy and approximately 60 with stable Graves' hyperthyroidism, was used to find distinguishing TCR V-J signatures. An independent validation cohort of some 18 hyperthyroidism patients and 17 patients who later progressed to ophthalmopathy tested prospective prediction of ophthalmopathy. For training and testing, the 100 or so patients in the discovery cohort were randomly divided in a 7:3 ratio. In over five Graves' hyperthyroidism patients, the study also compared T-cell repertoires from thyroid tissue with T-cell repertoires from blood. After blood sampling, hyperthyroidism patients were treated with methimazole at a starting dose of 30 mg daily, and ophthalmopathy patients were treated with high-dose intravenous methylprednisolone. The paper reports TCR Vbeta CDR3 sequencing of about 140 peripheral blood samples: 43 ophthalmopathy, about 75 hyperthyroidism and roughly 17 progressor patients. The full study reports these points: During validation, the model predicted progression to ophthalmopathy a median of approximately 6 months ahead of onset, with more than 55% sensitivity and almost 75% specificity. Ophthalmopathy was separated from stable hyperthyroidism by a 13 V-J signature model, with about 86% sensitivity and roughly 84% specificity obtained in cross-validation and 80%/75% obtained in testing. Sample size was not statistically predetermined, and blinding of investigators to group allocation was not performed. Blood samples also contained most of the expanded thyroid clonotypes (frequency above 0.001), which suggests that blood repertoires may reflect thyroid immune responses.

TCR beta CDR3 regions were amplified from RNA transcripts. The TCR CDR3 was subjected to a first round of RT-PCR using the HTBI primer set and the Qiagen OneStep RT-PCR kit. Libraries were constructed in a second round of multiplex PCR, after which size selection and purification were performed. Paired-end sequencing of the libraries was performed with 100 bp reads on an Illumina HiSeq2000. For the original study's pipeline: Raw data were processed with SOAPnuke, discarding reads with adapters, uncalled bases, mean Phred below 15, or no exact constant-primer or identifier match. High-quality paired reads were merged using COPE v1.2.5, and each unique nucleotide sequence was defined as a clonotype. MiTCR v1.1 was used to align clonotypes to the IMGT TRBV, TRBD and TRBJ reference segments. The analysis included only V-J combinations with a frequency above 0.0001, which together covered approximately 99% of the repertoires. A TCS score was defined as the ratio of F50 (clonal expansion) to E x V (chaos), with BLOSUM62-based TCRdist applied between CDR3 peptides within each V-J. Welch's t-statistics and random forest reduced roughly 540 V-J features to roughly 13, which were used in a naive Bayes classifier (R e1071). TCRdb reprocessed the public reads (quality trimming at Q25 with fastp, clone calling with MiXCR) and kept in-frame beta chains. One record per CDR3 amino acid sequence lists the most common genes and DNA. The V and J calls and clone size come from TCRdb's table, not from the authors' own analysis. This sample lists 300,000 to 450,000 distinct CDR3 sequences; more than 20% were detected once. The ten largest account for around 67% of the sample.

Stable Graves' hyperthyroidism was defined as no progression to ophthalmopathy during 18 months of follow-up. Hyperthyroidism patients were aged 18 to 65 years and newly diagnosed, with disease duration of less than 2 months. Exclusion was applied to patients with uncontrolled infections, other autoimmune diseases, pregnancy or lactation. Diagnoses were established on the basis of clinical symptoms, serum thyroxine and TRAb, thyroid ultrasound, and orbital computed tomography. PBMCs were separated from approximately 9.9 ml of fresh peripheral blood using Ficoll-Paque density gradient centrifugation. Trizol reagent was used to extract total RNA, and RNA quality was then checked on an Agilent 2100 Bioanalyzer. The cysteine opens and the phenylalanine closes a CDR3 of 13 amino acids. Solely the CDR3 DNA is kept, with 39 bases framed from the first base. The germline V gene encodes CDR1 MNHNS and CDR2 SASEGT. V and J are trimmed by 6 bases and 7 bases, and the gene matches miss 8 bases of the junction.

The chain employs TRBV6-1 and TRBJ1-1; TRBD1 fits 7 bases in the junction. Material for sequencing was blood. This clonotype was sampled from a man over 45 with Graves' hyperthyroidism. The CDR3 region reads CASSETGRGEAFF. The nucleotide sequence reads TGTGCCAGCAGCGAGACAGGGCGTGGTGAAGCTTTCTTT.